The present T cell receptor (beta chain) was sequenced within a study of cytomegalovirus exposure and HLA in healthy donors. Findings and caveats of the study: A later analysis showed TCR association rates differing by HLA locus, peaking at DRB1 and lowest at HLA-C. Presence/absence analyses took donor sequencing depth as roughly uniform.

On this clone: As yet, its antigen is unknown.

The CDR3 loop spans 14 amino acids. Trimming stripped 2 bases from V and 8 bases from J, with 12 bases between. CDR1 and CDR2 (germline): SGHVS, FQNEAQ. Samples came from healthy bone marrow donors. Primers: 60 Vbeta forward and 13 Jbeta reverse. Clones were read by immunoSEQ multiplex PCR, and TCRdb kept only the in-frame ones, dropping some. Found here are some 170,000 clones, 70% to 85% of them singletons; the top ten hold 2% to 3%. The receptor was isolated from a human donor in good health. The sequencing input was PBMCs. This chain connects TRBV7-8 to TRBJ1-4, with unresolved D. CDR3 loop: CASSLRTDSEKLFF. The CDR3 nucleotides read TGTGCCAGCAGCTTAAGGACGGACTCGGAAAAACTGTTTTTT. Complete variable domain (other parts from reference TRBV7-8 and TRBJ1-4): GAGVSQSPRYKVAKRGQDVALRCDPISGHVSLFWYQQALGQGPEFLTYFQNEAQLDKSGLPSDRFFAERPEGSVSTLKIQRTQQEDSAVYLCASSLRTDSEKLFFGSGTQLSVL.